Shown below are 7 T cell receptor beta chains from a single sample sequenced in a study of graft-versus-host responses after intestinal transplantation. TCRdb's table, derived via immunoSEQ multiplex PCR, lists solely in-frame clones and lacks some. This sample yields about 29,000 clones, of which about 92% are seen a single time; about 0.66% belongs to the top ten. The sequencing used PBMCs, collected just over 65 days after intestinal transplant. The receptor set was obtained from a human patient who received an intestinal transplant, so some T cells may come from the graft donor.

This chain joins TRBV6-1 and TRBJ2-5; D not certain. The better agreement between TRBJ2-7 and the DNA end casts doubt on the J call. The germline CDR1 and CDR2 sequences are MNHNS and SASEGT. The CDR3 contains 16 residues. This CDR3 is CASSEFFRASSYEQYF. The CDR3 DNA is TGTGCCAGCAGTGAATTTTTTCGGGCTAGCTCCTACGAGCAGTACTTC.

The chain is built from TRBV2 and TRBJ1-1; D is unresolved. Germline V gives CDR1 SNHLY, CDR2 FYNNEI. This CDR3 has 13 residues. Trimming removed 6 bases at V and 7 bases at J, with 15 bases between. The CDR3 DNA is TGTGCCAGCAGGACATCTCGATCGATTGAAGCTTTCTTT. Protein: CASRTSRSIEAFF.

The chain couples TRBV5-6 to TRBJ2-1; D unclear. This CDR3 is built from 15 residues. V lost 0 bases and J 9 bases, leaving 16 bases between the germline ends. Germline V lookup: CDR1 SGHDT, CDR2 YYEEEE. The CDR3: CASSLARVFGLEQFF. The CDR3 nucleotides are TGTGCCAGCAGCTTGGCTCGGGTTTTCGGTCTTGAGCAGTTCTTC.

The rearrangement uses TRBV4-1 and TRBJ2-5; the D gene is possibly TRBD2 (5 bases). This CDR3 is built from 16 residues. Per germline, CDR1 MGHRA and CDR2 YSYEKL. V was shortened by 0 bases and J by 2 bases, with 13 bases between the two germline ends. The CDR3 nucleotides read TGCGCCAGCAGCCAAGATGGTTCGGGGATACAAGAGACCCAGTACTTC. Translating gives CASSQDGSGIQETQYF.

The chain carries TRBV7-9 and TRBJ1-2; TRBD1 might be the D (5 bases). V lost 1 base and J 2 bases, leaving 5 bases between the germline ends. CDR3 length equals 13 residues. Germline CDR1 reads SEHNR; CDR2 reads FQNEAQ (reference sequence). The CDR3 DNA follows: TGTGCCAGCAGCTTAGAGGGGAACTATGGCTACACCTTC. This sequence encodes CASSLEGNYGYTF. Combining the CDR3 with reference TRBV7-9 and TRBJ1-2 gives the whole variable domain DTGVSQNPRHKITKRGQNVTFRCDPISEHNRLYWYRQTLGQGPEFLTYFQNEAQLEKSRLLSDRFSAERPKGSFSTLEIQRTEQGDSAMYLCASSLEGNYGYTFGSGTRLTVV.

J is TRBJ2-1 and V is TRBV7-2, with 8 bases aligning to TRBD2. This CDR3 is 16 amino acids long. CDR1 is SGHTA and CDR2 is FQGNSA in the germline V gene. V was pared by 5 bases and J by 1 base, with 7 bases of the junction left unmatched. The DNA of the CDR3 is TGTGCCAGCAGCACGGGAGGGTGGAGATCCTACAATGAGCAGTTCTTC. This translates into CASSTGGWRSYNEQFF.

This clone was seen just once. The V and J genes are TRBV27 and TRBJ1-2, with 7 bases matching TRBD1. V lost 5 bases, J lost 3 bases, and 9 bases stayed unmatched. The CDR3 is made up of 15 amino acids. In germline, CDR1 is MNHEY, CDR2 SMNVEV (reference sequence). As DNA, the CDR3 is TGTGCCAGCAGTCCCCTGGAGGGGGCCCACTATGGCTACACCTTC. Encoded protein: CASSPLEGAHYGYTF.